The 2 T cell receptor beta chains in this list originate from one sample, sequenced in a study of blood T cell repertoires in COVID-19. Generated by immunoSEQ multiplex PCR, the TCRdb table keeps only in-frame clones and is missing some. The table lists 130,000 to 150,000 clones, approximately 91% of them singletons, with over 9.5% in the top ten. Sequencing was carried out using peripheral blood. Receptor source: a man between 50 and 59 years old with active or convalescent COVID-19.

V usage is TRBV7-3 and J usage is TRBJ1-2; maybe TRBD1 (5 bases). From germline, CDR1 is SGHTA and CDR2 FQGTGA. V gave up 5 bases and J gave up 2 bases, with 18 bases separating them. The CDR3 has 16 residues. The CDR3 here is CASSPRGGLSNYGYTF. CDR3 nucleotide sequence: TGTGCCAGCAGCCCCCGCGGGGGACTTTCCAACTATGGCTACACCTTC.

This clone was counted a few times. V and J are TRBV4-1 and TRBJ2-7; 7 bases are shared with TRBD1. CDR3 length: 15 amino acids. Germline-derived CDR1 and CDR2 are MGHRA and YSYEKL. The V and J ends lost 2 bases and 5 bases, in that order; junction bases with no gene match: 9. CDR3 coding DNA: TGCGCCAGCAGCCAACATGACAGGGTTTACGACGAGCAGTACTTC. This gives the protein CASSQHDRVYDEQYF.